This is a list of T cell receptor beta chains from one sample in a study of Ad26.COV2.S vaccination and SARS-CoV-2 variants. Sequencing used immunoSEQ multiplex PCR; TCRdb keeps in-frame clones, though not all of them. Of hundreds of thousands of clones detected, roughly 87% appear once; the ten largest clones hold roughly 3.1%. Sequences were derived from peripheral blood, sampled in a trial of Ad26.COV2.S vaccine versus placebo. The receptor set was obtained from a person between 18 and 59 years old who received the Ad26.COV2.S COVID-19 vaccine or a placebo. CDR3s include the opening cysteine and the closing phenylalanine or tryptophan. Fields, in order: J gene, D gene, V gene, clone size, CDR3 DNA, CDR3 protein. A D gene is named only where the DNA matches it firmly. Clone size, where shown, is once, few, many, or a class for clones that have expanded.

TRBJ2-7	TRBD2	TRBV7-6	NA	TGTGCCAGCAGCTTAAAGGGAGCGGGGGGGCCTAAAGACCACGAGCAGTACTTC	CASSLKGAGGPKDHEQYF
TRBJ2-1	TRBD2	TRBV9	NA	TGTGCCAGCAGCGTAGTTGCGGGGGGCCCGCAGTTCTTC	CASSVVAGGPQFF
TRBJ2-1	TRBD2	TRBV2	NA	TGTGCCACCAACTCCGGGACTAGCGGGGCCTACAATGAGCAGTTCTTC	CATNSGTSGAYNEQFF
TRBJ2-2	NA	TRBV9	NA	TGTGCCAGCAGCGTCCTTTACACCGGGGAGCTGTTTTTT	CASSVLYTGELFF
TRBJ2-7	NA	TRBV4-1	NA	TGCGCCAGCAGCCAAGATAGGGTATCCGTCAGTACTTCCTACGAGCAGTACTTC	CASSQDRVSVSTSYEQYF
TRBJ1-2	NA	TRBV9	NA	TGTGCCAGCAGCGTAGTTCAAGGTGGCTACACCTTC	CASSVVQGGYTF
TRBJ1-5	NA	TRBV25-1	once	TGTGCCAGCAGTGAATCTGGGACGGTTCAGCCCCAGCATTTT	CASSESGTVQPQHF
TRBJ1-1	NA	TRBV5-5	NA	TGTGCCAGCAGCTTGTGGGATAACACTGAAGCTTTCTTT	CASSLWDNTEAFF
TRBJ1-1	NA	TRBV29-1	NA	TGCAGCGTCGTGGGGAACATGAACACTGAAGCTTTCTTT	CSVVGNMNTEAFF
TRBJ2-1	NA	TRBV4-3	NA	TGCGCCAGCAGCCAAGATAATGGGGGCTACAATGAGCAGTTCTTC	CASSQDNGGYNEQFF
TRBJ1-5	TRBD1	TRBV13	NA	TGTGCCAGCAGCTTCGGACAGGGGATCGGCAATCAGCCCCAGCATTTT	CASSFGQGIGNQPQHF
TRBJ1-2	TRBD1	TRBV10-3	NA	TGTGCCATCAGTGATCAGGACAGGGTCCCCGAAAACTATGGCTACACCTTC	CAISDQDRVPENYGYTF
TRBJ2-5	NA	TRBV7-2	NA	TGTGCCAGCAGCTCGGACCGGAGTTGGAAGACCCAGTACTTC	CASSSDRSWKTQYF
TRBJ2-1	NA	TRBV20-1	NA	TGCAGTGCGAGAGCTTTTGAGCAGTTCTTC	CSARAFEQFF
TRBJ1-3	TRBD1	TRBV2	NA	TGTGCCAGTGACAGGGGGCGCCTACGGGACTCTGGAAACACCATATATTTT	CASDRGRLRDSGNTIYF
TRBJ2-3	TRBD2	TRBV5-1	NA	TGCGCCAGCAGCTGGACTAGCGGCCTGGATACGCAGTATTTT	CASSWTSGLDTQYF
TRBJ2-7	NA	TRBV4-2	once	TGTGCCAGCAGCCAAGCGTACACGGGTCTGGACGAGCAGTACTTC	CASSQAYTGLDEQYF
TRBJ2-5	TRBD1	TRBV27	NA	TGTGCCAGCAGTCCTTGGACAGGGTACCAAGAGACCCAGTACTTC	CASSPWTGYQETQYF
TRBJ2-5	TRBD1	TRBV30	NA	TGTGCCTGGGGAACGACAGGGCTGGGAGAGACCCAGTACTTC	CAWGTTGLGETQYF
TRBJ2-1	NA	TRBV9	once	TGTGCCAGCAGCCCAGGGGGGGACTACAATGAGCAGTTCTTC	CASSPGGDYNEQFF
TRBJ1-1	NA	TRBV7-9	NA	TGTGCCAGCAGCTTGGGGACGGTTGAAGCTTTCTTT	CASSLGTVEAFF
TRBJ1-6	NA	TRBV7-3	NA	TGTGCCAGCAGCTTAACGAGGACAAATTCACCCCTCCACTTT	CASSLTRTNSPLHF
TRBJ1-5	TRBD1	TRBV7-2	NA	TGTGCCAGCAGCTTAGTACGAGGCAGGGGGGGCAATCAGCCCCAGCATTTT	CASSLVRGRGGNQPQHF
TRBJ2-1	NA	TRBV9	NA	TGTGCCAGCAGCGTAGAAGGGAACTCCTACAATGAGCAGTTCTTC	CASSVEGNSYNEQFF
TRBJ2-3	NA	TRBV7-6	NA	TGTGCCAGCAGCTCCCCTCTTTTAGAGGGGGATGATACGCAGTATTTT	CASSSPLLEGDDTQYF
TRBJ2-7	NA	TRBV4-2	NA	TGTGCCAGCAGCCAAGTCGAGCAAAGCGGGTCCTACGAGCAGTACTTC	CASSQVEQSGSYEQYF
TRBJ2-1	NA	TRBV19	NA	TGTGCCAGCCTGGGACGGGGTACCTACAATGAGCAGTTCTTC	CASLGRGTYNEQFF
TRBJ1-3	NA	TRBV6-5	NA	TGTGCCAGCAGTTACGGCGGATCTGGAAACACCATATATTTT	CASSYGGSGNTIYF
TRBJ2-5	NA	TRBV6-5	NA	TGTGCCAGCAGTCCCAGGGACCGAGAGACCCAGTACTTC	CASSPRDRETQYF
TRBJ2-3	NA	TRBV5-6	NA	TGTGCCAGCAGCCAGACCACAGATACGCAGTATTTT	CASSQTTDTQYF
TRBJ2-7	NA	TRBV19	NA	TGTGCCAGTAGTATGGGACCGATGAGCTCCTACGAGCAGTACTTC	CASSMGPMSSYEQYF
TRBJ2-7	NA	TRBV12-5	NA	TGTGCTAGTGGTGGCCTGGGACTTCCGGACTACGAGCAGTACTTC	CASGGLGLPDYEQYF
TRBJ1-2	NA	TRBV30	once	TGTGCCTGGAGTGTACTGGGGGGATCGTATGGCTACACCTTC	CAWSVLGGSYGYTF